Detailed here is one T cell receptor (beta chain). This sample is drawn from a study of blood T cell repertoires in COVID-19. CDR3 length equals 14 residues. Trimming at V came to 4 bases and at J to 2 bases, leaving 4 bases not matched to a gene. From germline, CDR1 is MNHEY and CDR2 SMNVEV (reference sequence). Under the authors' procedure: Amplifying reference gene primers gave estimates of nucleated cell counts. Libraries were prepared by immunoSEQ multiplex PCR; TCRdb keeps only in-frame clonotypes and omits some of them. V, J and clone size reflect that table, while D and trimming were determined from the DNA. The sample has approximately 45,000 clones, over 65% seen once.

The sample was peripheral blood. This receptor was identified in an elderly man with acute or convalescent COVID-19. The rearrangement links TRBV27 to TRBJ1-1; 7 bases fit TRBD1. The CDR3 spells CASSSGTDNTEAFF. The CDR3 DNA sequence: TGTGCCAGCAGTTCCGGGACAGACAACACTGAAGCTTTCTTT.